This T cell receptor beta chain appears in the sequencing data of a study of blood T cells in healthy people across ages. Across the whole study: Template switching captured about one barcoded beta molecule per two T cells. Overall study findings and caveats: Underestimates were what the diversity estimates from one million T cells were considered to be.

For the second PCR, which ran for 7 to 11 cycles, a sample-barcoded 5' primer and a J-beta primer mix were used. Per-sample output comprised a minimum of 3 million paired-end reads containing CDR3. TCRdb re-called the 5' RACE reads with MiXCR, one entry per CDR3 protein. Of some 850,000 distinct CDR3 sequences listed, roughly 26% were seen once; the top ten hold 3%. Germline CDR1 is MGHDK and CDR2 is SYGVNS. This CDR3 has 14 residues. This clonotype was counted a few times. What it recognizes is unknown. These data were likewise used in another study, on T cells of mothers and their children. As reported in that work: The study sampled three healthy Caucasian mothers and their six children.

This sequence originates from a boy between 5 and 17 years old in good health. The chain combines TRBV25-1 with TRBJ2-5; the D gene is possibly TRBD1 (5 bases). The end of the DNA fits TRBJ2-7 better, so the J call may be wrong. Sequenced input: blood. For the CDR3, the DNA is TGTGCCAGCAGTGATTTCGGCAGGGTCCACGAGCAGTACTTC. The encoded protein is CASSDFGRVHEQYF.